The sample holds a few counts of the clone carrying this T cell receptor beta chain. Its antigen is as yet unknown. After autologous stem cell transplantation all patients relapsed, and prior brentuximab vedotin exposure differed between cohorts. The data originate from a study of PD-1 blockade in classical Hodgkin lymphoma. General study points: Patients with a complete response exhibited baseline diversity comparable to newly diagnosed patients. TCR diversity rose significantly by C4D1 in CD4+ but not CD8+ cells.

CDR1 and CDR2 (germline): MDHEN, SYDVKM. The V segment lost 6 bases and the J segment 0 bases; nucleotides outside the gene matches: 8. The CDR3 has 15 amino acids. Measured with immunoSEQ multiplex PCR; TCRdb has only the in-frame clones, and not every one. The table has 25,000 to 35,000 clones, less than 80% seen once; the top ten hold around 3.3%. The rearrangement uses TRBV28 and TRBJ2-7; 7 bases are shared with TRBD2. The specimen was peripheral blood mononuclear cells (PBMCs), collected before the second cycle of nivolumab. This clonotype was obtained from a human donor with classical Hodgkin lymphoma. The chain's CDR3 is CASRLGLDPSYEQYF. DNA of the CDR3: TGTGCCAGCAGACTCGGACTAGACCCCTCCTACGAGCAGTACTTC.